What follows are 17 T cell receptor beta chains derived from one specimen sequenced in a study of CD8+CD57+ T cells in acquired aplastic anemia (dated by TCRdb to the late 2010s). Patients chosen for sequencing had shown expansion of CD8+CD57+ cells by flow cytometry. The sequencing machine was an Illumina HiSeq 2000. Profiling of TCR beta VDJ combinations and CDR3 sequences used genomic DNA as the template. TCRdb reprocessing: public reads trimmed at Q25 with fastp, clones called with MiXCR, in-frame beta chains kept. Entries are consolidated by CDR3 protein sequence, retaining the most common genes and DNA. The sample table records approximately 150,000 distinct CDR3 sequences; 71% of these occur just once. The ten largest clones represent under 60% of the sample. The sequencing sample was made of sorted CD4+, CD8+, or CD8+CD57+ T cells (not recorded which) from PBMCs. These receptors all stem from a human donor with aplastic anemia.

To note about this clonotype: A read error may account for a junction end that differs from germline. CDR3 sequence reads: CASSESQDNSYEQYF. Written as DNA, the CDR3 is TGCGCCAGCAGTGAGTCTCAGGACAACTCCTACGAGCAGTACTTC. J is TRBJ2-7 and V is TRBV6-1, with D perhaps TRBD1 (5 bases). Germline lookup yields CDR1 MNHNS and CDR2 SASEGT. The CDR3 runs to 15 residues.

This chain uses TRBV7-9 with TRBJ2-7, with 9 bases lining up with TRBD1. Germline-derived CDR1 and CDR2 are SEHNR and FQNEAQ (reference sequence). The CDR3 totals 14 residues. The ends lost 1 base at V and 5 bases at J; junction bases unmatched: 3. CDR3 protein: CASSLEGQGNEQYF. The CDR3 DNA sequence: TGTGCCAGCAGCTTAGAGGGACAGGGCAACGAGCAGTACTTC.

This chain uses TRBV5-8 with TRBJ2-7; D could derive from TRBD1 or TRBD2 (5 bases each). V was shortened by 6 bases and J by 2 bases, with 15 bases between the two germline ends. This CDR3 region has 14 residues. Germline V gives CDR1 SGHTS, CDR2 YDEGEE. DNA of the CDR3: TGTGCCAGCACCCTCCGGGACCGCGCCTACGAGCAGTACTTC. Protein product: CASTLRDRAYEQYF.

The rearrangement links TRBV10-2 to TRBJ2-7, with TRBD2 matching over 7 bases. After removal of 8 bases from V and 4 bases from J, the junction contained 8 bases not matched to a gene. The CDR3 length is 13 residues. Germline V gene lookup returns CDR1 WSHSY and CDR2 SAAADI. As DNA, the CDR3 is TGCGCCAGCGCGAGCGGGGATAGGTACGAGCAGTACTTC. Its translation: CASASGDRYEQYF.

This clonotype was recorded a few times. CDR3: CASQGERSPLHF. CDR3 nucleotide sequence: TGTGCCAGTCAGGGGGAGCGTTCACCCCTCCACTTT. The V and J genes are TRBV19 and TRBJ1-6; TRBD1 matches 7 bases. The CDR3 has 12 residues. The trim removed 8 bases at V and 9 bases at J, leaving 4 bases unmatched. CDR1 is LNHDA and CDR2 is SQIVND in the germline V gene (reference sequence).

This clonotype showed up just once. The gene calls are TRBV28 and TRBJ1-1; D unclear. Trimming took off 4 bases at V and 6 bases at J, with 24 bases between the two ends. This CDR3 is 17 amino acids long. Germline loops: CDR1 MDHEN, CDR2 SYDVKM. CDR3 loop: CASSSLFVRRLGSEAFF. The CDR3 region has the DNA TGTGCCAGCAGTTCCCTTTTTGTTAGGCGGCTCGGGTCTGAAGCTTTCTTT.

J is TRBJ2-3 and V is TRBV10-3, with 9 bases fitting TRBD2. CDR3 size: 13 residues. V trimming: 7 bases; J trimming: 4 bases; junction bases outside the gene matches: 3. Germline V gives CDR1 ENHRY, CDR2 SYGVKD. The CDR3 bases are TGTGCCATCACTAGCGGGGCTCCAGATACGCAGTATTTT. It translates to CAITSGAPDTQYF.

The chain joins TRBV9 to TRBJ1-6, with D unclear. Trimming pared 0 bases from V and 7 bases from J, leaving 5 bases between. Germline CDR1 SGDLS, CDR2 YYNGEE. The CDR3 loop spans 13 amino acids. The DNA of the CDR3 is TGTGCCAGCAGCGTAGAAACCAATTCACCCCTCCACTTT. As protein: CASSVETNSPLHF.

This clonotype was counted between two and nine times. The chain joins TRBV6-4 to TRBJ1-1, with D tentatively TRBD1 (6 bases). Trimming took off 0 bases at V and 5 bases at J, with 10 bases between the two ends. The CDR3 spans 14 residues. CDR1 and CDR2 from the germline V gene are MRHNA and SNTAGT. CDR3 nucleotide sequence: TGTGCCAGCAGTGACTCGCCCGGGACAACTGAAGCTTTCTTT. Translation: CASSDSPGTTEAFF.

The chain couples TRBV9 to TRBJ2-7, with 12 bases identical to TRBD2. CDR1 and CDR2 from the germline V gene are SGDLS and YYNGEE. The junction had 10 bases not matched to a gene; V was cut back by 2 bases and J by 7 bases. This CDR3 contains 16 residues. CDR3: CASSVSGTSGWGEQYF. In DNA form, the CDR3 reads TGTGCCAGCAGCGTTAGTGGGACTAGCGGGTGGGGGGAGCAGTACTTC.

This clonotype was counted only a few times. The chain links TRBV11-3 to TRBJ2-7; a weak D match, TRBD2 (6 bases). The CDR3 extends over 13 amino acids. V dropped 2 bases and J dropped 5 bases, with 10 bases sitting between them. Germline V gene data show CDR1 as SGHNT and CDR2 as YENEEA. Here the CDR3 DNA reads TGTGCCAGCAGCTTAATTCCGGGGGACGAGCAGTACTTC. Translated: CASSLIPGDEQYF.

The J gene is TRBJ2-7, the V gene TRBV7-3, with D possibly being TRBD2 (5 bases). V was cut by 1 base and J by 2 bases, with 15 bases left in between. Germline loops: CDR1 SGHTA, CDR2 FQGTGA. The CDR3 is made up of 16 amino acids. As DNA, the CDR3 is TGTGCCAGCAGCTTAAAGCCCGCATTCGGGACCTACGAGCAGTACTTC. Protein: CASSLKPAFGTYEQYF.

The chain has TRBV24-1 and TRBJ2-1; 7 nucleotides match TRBD2. The CDR3 sequence is 16 residues long. Trimming cost V 1 base and J 8 bases; bases outside gene matches: 10. Germline loops: CDR1 KGHDR, CDR2 SFDVKD. The CDR3, as DNA: TGTGCCACCAGTGATTTTCGAGGGAGGGCTAGCGATGAGCAGTTCTTC. This sequence encodes CATSDFRGRASDEQFF.

This rearrangement joins TRBV14 to TRBJ2-5; D unclear. The germline V and J ends were trimmed by 4 bases and 5 bases, with 11 bases remaining between them. Germline CDR1 reads SGHDN; CDR2 reads FVKESK. The CDR3 has 13 residues. This CDR3 is CASSLRPRETQYF. CDR3 coding DNA: TGTGCCAGCAGCCTCAGGCCCCGGGAGACCCAGTACTTC.

The CDR3 region is CASSPRSGPDTQYF. CDR3 DNA sequence: TGTGCCAGCAGCCCCCGGTCGGGGCCAGATACGCAGTATTTT. The rearrangement joins TRBV7-6 to TRBJ2-3; D is perhaps TRBD1 or TRBD2 (5 bases each). The CDR3 covers 14 residues. Germline CDR1 reads SGHVS; CDR2 reads FNYEAQ. Deletions cut 5 bases from V and 4 bases from J, with 13 bases between.

As regards this clonotype: The junction departs from the called germline gene at one end, perhaps through a read error. This sequence joins TRBV2 and TRBJ2-7, with D uncertain. This CDR3 region has 11 residues. Germline CDR1 and CDR2: SNHLY and FYNNEI. The CDR3 is CAGRRIYEQYF. The DNA for the CDR3 is TGTGCCGGCAGACGGATCTACGAGCAGTACTTC.

Sample share makes this clonotype medium-sized. The chain links TRBV29-1 to TRBJ1-2; D is perhaps TRBD1 (5 bases). The CDR3 contains 12 residues. CDR1 is SQVTM, CDR2 ANQGSEA, per germline. V was trimmed by 4 bases and J by 4 bases, leaving 10 bases between them. CDR3: CSVVWGTYGYTF. The CDR3 DNA reads TGCAGCGTTGTTTGGGGGACCTATGGCTACACCTTC.